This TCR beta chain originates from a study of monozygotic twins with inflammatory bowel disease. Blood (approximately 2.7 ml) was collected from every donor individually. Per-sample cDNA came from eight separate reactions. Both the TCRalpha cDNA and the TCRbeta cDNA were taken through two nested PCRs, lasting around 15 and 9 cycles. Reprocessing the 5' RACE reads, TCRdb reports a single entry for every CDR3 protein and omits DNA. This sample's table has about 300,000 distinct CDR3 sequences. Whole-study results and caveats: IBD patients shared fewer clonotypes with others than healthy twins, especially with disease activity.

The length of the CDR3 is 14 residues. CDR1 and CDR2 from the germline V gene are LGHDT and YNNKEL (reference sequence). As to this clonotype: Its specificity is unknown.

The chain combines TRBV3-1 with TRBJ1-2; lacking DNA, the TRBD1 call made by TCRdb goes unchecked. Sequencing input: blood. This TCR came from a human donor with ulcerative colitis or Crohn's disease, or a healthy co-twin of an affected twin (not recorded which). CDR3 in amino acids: CASSPTGSRNGYTF.